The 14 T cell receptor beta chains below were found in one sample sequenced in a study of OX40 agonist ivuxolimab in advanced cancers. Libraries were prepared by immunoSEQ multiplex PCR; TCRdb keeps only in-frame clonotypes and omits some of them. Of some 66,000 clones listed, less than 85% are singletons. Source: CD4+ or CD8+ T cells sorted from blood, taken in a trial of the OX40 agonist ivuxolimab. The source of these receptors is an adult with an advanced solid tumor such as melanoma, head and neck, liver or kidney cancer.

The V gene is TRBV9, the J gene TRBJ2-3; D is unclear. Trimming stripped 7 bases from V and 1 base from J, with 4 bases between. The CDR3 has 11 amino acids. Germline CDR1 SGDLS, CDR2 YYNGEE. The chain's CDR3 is CASGGTDTQYF. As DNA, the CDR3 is TGTGCCAGCGGGGGCACAGATACGCAGTATTTT.

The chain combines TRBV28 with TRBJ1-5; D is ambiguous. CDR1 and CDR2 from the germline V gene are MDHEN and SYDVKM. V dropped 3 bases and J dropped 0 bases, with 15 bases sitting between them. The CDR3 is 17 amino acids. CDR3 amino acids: CASSFLRRRLSNQPQHF. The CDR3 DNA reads TGTGCCAGCAGTTTCCTCCGTCGACGGCTTAGCAATCAGCCCCAGCATTTT.

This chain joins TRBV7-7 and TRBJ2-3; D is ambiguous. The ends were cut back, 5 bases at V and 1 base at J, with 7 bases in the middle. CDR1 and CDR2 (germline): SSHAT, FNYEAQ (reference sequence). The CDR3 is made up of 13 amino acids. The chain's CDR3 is CASSRLRTDTQYF. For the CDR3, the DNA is TGTGCCAGCAGCCGTCTCCGCACAGATACGCAGTATTTT.

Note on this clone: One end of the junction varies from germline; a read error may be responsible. In DNA, the CDR3 is TGCGCCAGCAGCGAAGAAACGCTAGCGGGGGGGGATACGCAGTATTTT. It yields the protein CASSEETLAGGDTQYF. The chain joins TRBV4-1 to TRBJ2-3, with TRBD2 matching over 12 bases. The germline gives CDR1 MGHRA, CDR2 YSYEKL. The CDR3 consists of 16 residues.

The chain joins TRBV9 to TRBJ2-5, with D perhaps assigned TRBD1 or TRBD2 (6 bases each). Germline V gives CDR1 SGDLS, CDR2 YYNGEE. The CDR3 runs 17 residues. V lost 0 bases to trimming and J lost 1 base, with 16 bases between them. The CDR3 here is CASSVATTGALQETQYF. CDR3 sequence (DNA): TGTGCCAGCAGCGTAGCTACGACGGGGGCACTCCAAGAGACCCAGTACTTC. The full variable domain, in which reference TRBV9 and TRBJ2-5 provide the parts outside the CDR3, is DSGVTQTPKHLITATGQRVTLRCSPRSGDLSVYWYQQSLDQGLQFLIQYYNGEERAKGNILERFSAQQFPDLHSELNLSSLELGDSALYFCASSVATTGALQETQYFGPGTRLLVL.

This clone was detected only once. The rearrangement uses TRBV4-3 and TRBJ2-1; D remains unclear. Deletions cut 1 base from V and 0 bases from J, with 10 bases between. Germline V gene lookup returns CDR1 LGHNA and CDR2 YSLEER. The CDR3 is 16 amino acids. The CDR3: CASSQGSPGSYNEQFF. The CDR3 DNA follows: TGCGCCAGCAGCCAAGGCAGCCCCGGCTCCTACAATGAGCAGTTCTTC.

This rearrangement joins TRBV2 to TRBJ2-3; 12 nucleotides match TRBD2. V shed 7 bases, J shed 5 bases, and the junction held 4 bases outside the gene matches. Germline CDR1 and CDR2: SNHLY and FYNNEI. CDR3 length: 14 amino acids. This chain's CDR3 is CASTLTSGGDTQYF. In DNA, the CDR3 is TGTGCCAGCACCCTGACTAGCGGGGGAGATACGCAGTATTTT.

CDR3 in amino acids: CASSRRLAGGNQETQYF. As DNA, the CDR3 is TGTGCCAGCAGCCGAAGACTAGCGGGAGGGAACCAAGAGACCCAGTACTTC. The chain has TRBV5-4 and TRBJ2-5; TRBD2 matches at 14 bases. The CDR3 extends over 17 amino acids. Unmatched junction bases numbered 5, after V lost 4 bases and J lost 0 bases. Germline assignment: CDR1 SGHNT and CDR2 YYREEE (reference sequence).

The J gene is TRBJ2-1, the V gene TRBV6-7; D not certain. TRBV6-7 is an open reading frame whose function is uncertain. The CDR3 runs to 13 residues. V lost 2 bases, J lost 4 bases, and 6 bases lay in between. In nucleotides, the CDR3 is TGTGCCAGCAGTTACCCCCGGTACAATGAGCAGTTCTTC. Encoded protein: CASSYPRYNEQFF.

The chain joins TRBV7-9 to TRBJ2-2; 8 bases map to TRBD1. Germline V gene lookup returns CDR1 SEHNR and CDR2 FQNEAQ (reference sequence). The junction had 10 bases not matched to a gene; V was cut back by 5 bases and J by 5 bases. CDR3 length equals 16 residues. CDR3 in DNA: TGTGCCAGCAGCCAGAGACAGGGGTGGACGACCGGGGAGCTGTTTTTT. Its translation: CASSQRQGWTTGELFF.

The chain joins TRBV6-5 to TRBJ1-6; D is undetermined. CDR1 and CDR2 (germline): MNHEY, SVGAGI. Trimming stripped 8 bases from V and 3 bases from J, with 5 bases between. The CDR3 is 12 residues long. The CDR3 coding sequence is TGTGCCAGCGGGAGCTATAATTCACCCCTCCACTTT. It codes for CASGSYNSPLHF.

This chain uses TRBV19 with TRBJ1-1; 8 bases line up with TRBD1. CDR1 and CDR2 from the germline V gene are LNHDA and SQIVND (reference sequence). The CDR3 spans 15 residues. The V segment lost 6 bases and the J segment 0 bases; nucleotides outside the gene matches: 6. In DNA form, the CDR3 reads TGTGCCAGTAGCCGACAGGGGAAAATGAACACTGAAGCTTTCTTT. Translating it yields CASSRQGKMNTEAFF.

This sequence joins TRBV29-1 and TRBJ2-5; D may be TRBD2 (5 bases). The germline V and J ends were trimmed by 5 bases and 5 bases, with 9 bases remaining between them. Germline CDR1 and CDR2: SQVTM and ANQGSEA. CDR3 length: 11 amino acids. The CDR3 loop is CSVSGEETQYF. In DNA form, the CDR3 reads TGCAGCGTTTCCGGGGAGGAGACCCAGTACTTC.

CDR3 amino acids: CASSIEMTSGYNEQFF. Here the CDR3 DNA reads TGTGCCAGTAGTATAGAAATGACTAGCGGCTACAATGAGCAGTTCTTC. The gene calls are TRBV19 and TRBJ2-1; 9 bases fit TRBD2. V trimming: 0 bases; J trimming: 3 bases; junction bases outside the gene matches: 3. This CDR3 contains 16 residues. The germline V gene has CDR1 LNHDA and CDR2 SQIVND (reference sequence).